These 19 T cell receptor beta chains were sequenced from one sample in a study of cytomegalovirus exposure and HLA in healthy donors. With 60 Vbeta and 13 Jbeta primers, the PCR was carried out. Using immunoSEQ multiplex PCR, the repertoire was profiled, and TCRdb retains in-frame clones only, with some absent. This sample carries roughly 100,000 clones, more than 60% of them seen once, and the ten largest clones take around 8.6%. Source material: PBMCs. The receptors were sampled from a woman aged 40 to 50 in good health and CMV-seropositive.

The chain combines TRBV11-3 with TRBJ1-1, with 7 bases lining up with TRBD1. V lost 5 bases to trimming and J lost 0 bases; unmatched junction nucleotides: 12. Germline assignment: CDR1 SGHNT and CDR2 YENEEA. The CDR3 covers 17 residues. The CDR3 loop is CASSPGTAFSMNTEAFF. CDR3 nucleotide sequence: TGTGCCAGCAGCCCCGGGACAGCTTTTTCAATGAACACTGAAGCTTTCTTT.

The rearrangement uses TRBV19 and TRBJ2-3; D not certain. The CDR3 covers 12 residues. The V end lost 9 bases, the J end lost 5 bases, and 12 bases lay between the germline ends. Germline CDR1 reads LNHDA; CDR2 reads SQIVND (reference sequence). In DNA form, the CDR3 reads TGTGCCAGAAATACTTCGAGAGATACGCAGTATTTT. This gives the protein CARNTSRDTQYF.

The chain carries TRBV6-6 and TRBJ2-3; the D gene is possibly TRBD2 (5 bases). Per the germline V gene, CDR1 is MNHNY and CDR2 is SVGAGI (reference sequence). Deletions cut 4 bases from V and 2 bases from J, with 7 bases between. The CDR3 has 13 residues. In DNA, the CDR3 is TGTGCCAGCAGTTTGGACTTCACAGATACGCAGTATTTT. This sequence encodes CASSLDFTDTQYF.

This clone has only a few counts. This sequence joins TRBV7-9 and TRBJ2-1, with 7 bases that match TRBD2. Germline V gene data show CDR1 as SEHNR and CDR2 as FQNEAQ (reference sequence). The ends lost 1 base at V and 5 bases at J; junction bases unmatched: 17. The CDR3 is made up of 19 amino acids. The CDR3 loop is CASSLVEWGRAFRDNEQFF. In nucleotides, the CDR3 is TGTGCCAGCAGCTTAGTGGAATGGGGGAGGGCCTTCCGGGACAATGAGCAGTTCTTC.

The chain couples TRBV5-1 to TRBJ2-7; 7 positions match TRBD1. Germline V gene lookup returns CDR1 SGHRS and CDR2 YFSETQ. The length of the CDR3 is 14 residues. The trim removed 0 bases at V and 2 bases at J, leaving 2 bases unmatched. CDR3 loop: CASSLGQGAYEQYF. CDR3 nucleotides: TGCGCCAGCAGCTTGGGGCAGGGGGCCTACGAGCAGTACTTC.

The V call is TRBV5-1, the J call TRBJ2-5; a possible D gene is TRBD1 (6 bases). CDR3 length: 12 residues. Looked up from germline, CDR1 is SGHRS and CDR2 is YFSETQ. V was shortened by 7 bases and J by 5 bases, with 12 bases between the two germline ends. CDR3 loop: CASSGVEETQYF. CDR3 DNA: TGCGCCAGCTCAGGGGTGGAGGAGACCCAGTACTTC.

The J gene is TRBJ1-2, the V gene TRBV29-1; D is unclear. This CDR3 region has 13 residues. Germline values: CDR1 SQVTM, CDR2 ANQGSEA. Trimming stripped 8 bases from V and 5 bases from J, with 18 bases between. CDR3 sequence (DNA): TGCAGCACCCGGAGCTCGGGTTCGTATGGCTACACCTTC. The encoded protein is CSTRSSGSYGYTF.

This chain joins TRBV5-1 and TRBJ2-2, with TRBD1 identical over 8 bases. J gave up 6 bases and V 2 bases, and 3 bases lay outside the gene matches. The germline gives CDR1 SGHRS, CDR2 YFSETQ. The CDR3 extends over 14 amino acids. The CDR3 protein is CASSLQGEAGELFF. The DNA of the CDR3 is TGCGCCAGCAGCTTACAGGGGGAGGCCGGGGAGCTGTTTTTT.

CDR3 in DNA: TGTGCCAGCAGCTCCGGGACTCACTATGGCTACACCTTC. Translated, it gives CASSSGTHYGYTF. This chain joins TRBV5-4 and TRBJ1-2, with D perhaps TRBD1 (5 bases). Trimming cost V 3 bases and J 3 bases, with 9 bases left between them. The germline V gene encodes CDR1 SGHNT and CDR2 YYREEE (reference sequence). The CDR3 sequence is 13 residues long.

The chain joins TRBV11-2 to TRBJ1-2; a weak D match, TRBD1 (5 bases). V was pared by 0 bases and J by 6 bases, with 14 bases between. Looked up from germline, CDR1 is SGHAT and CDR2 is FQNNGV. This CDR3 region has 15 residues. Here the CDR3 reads CASSLDGQGVNGYTF. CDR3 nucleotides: TGTGCCAGCAGCTTAGATGGGCAGGGTGTGAATGGCTACACCTTC.

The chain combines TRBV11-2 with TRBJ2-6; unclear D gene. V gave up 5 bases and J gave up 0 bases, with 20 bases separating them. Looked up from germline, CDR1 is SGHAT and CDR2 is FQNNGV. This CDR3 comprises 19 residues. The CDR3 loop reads CASSGGWRPESSGANVLTF. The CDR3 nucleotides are TGTGCCAGCAGCGGCGGCTGGAGACCGGAGAGCTCTGGGGCCAACGTCCTGACTTTC.

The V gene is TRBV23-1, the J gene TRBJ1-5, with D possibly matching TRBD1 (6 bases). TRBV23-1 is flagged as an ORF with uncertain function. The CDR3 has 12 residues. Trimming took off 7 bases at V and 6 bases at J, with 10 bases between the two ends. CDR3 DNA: TGCGCCAGCACGCAGGGGTTTCAGCCCCAGCATTTT. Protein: CASTQGFQPQHF.

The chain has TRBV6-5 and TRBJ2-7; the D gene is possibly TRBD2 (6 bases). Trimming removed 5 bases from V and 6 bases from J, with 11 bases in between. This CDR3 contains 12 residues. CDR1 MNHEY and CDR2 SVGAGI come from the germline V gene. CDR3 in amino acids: CASSPAGGEQYF. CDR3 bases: TGTGCCAGCAGTCCAGCGGGCGGCGAGCAGTACTTC.

The CDR3 nucleotides read TGTGCCAGCAGCCCAGAACGGTATAGTTTGGACAGATACGAGCAGTACTTC. Its translation: CASSPERYSLDRYEQYF. The genes are TRBV7-9 and TRBJ2-7; TRBD1 might be the D (6 bases). V was pared by 5 bases and J by 4 bases, with 24 bases between. The germline V gene encodes CDR1 SEHNR and CDR2 FQNEAQ (reference sequence). There are 17 residues in the CDR3.

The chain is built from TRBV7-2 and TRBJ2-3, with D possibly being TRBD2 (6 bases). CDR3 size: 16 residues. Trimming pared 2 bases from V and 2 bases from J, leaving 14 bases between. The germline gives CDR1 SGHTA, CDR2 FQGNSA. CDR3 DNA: TGTGCCAGCAGCTTAAACCGCGGGCGGGACACAGATACGCAGTATTTT. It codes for CASSLNRGRDTDTQYF.

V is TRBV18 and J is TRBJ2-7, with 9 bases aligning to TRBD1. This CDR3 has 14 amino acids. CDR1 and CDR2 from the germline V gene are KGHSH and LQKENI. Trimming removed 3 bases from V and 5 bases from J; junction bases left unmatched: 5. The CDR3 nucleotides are TGTGCCAGCTCACCCGGGACAGGGACGAACGAGCAGTACTTC. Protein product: CASSPGTGTNEQYF. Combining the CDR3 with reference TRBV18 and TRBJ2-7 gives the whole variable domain NAGVMQNPRHLVRRRGQEARLRCSPMKGHSHVYWYRQLPEEGLKFMVYLQKENIIDESGMPKERFSAEFPKEGPSILRIQQVVRGDSAAYFCASSPGTGTNEQYFGPGTRLTVT.

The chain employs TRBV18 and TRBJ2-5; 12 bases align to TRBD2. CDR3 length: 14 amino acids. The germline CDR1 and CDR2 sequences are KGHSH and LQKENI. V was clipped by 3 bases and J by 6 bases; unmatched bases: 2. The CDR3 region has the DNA TGTGCCAGCTCACCCACTAGCGGGAGGCAGACCCAGTACTTC. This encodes CASSPTSGRQTQYF.

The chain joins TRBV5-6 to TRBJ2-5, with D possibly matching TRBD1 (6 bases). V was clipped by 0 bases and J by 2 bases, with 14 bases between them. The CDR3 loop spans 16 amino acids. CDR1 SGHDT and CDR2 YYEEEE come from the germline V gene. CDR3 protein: CASSLGGQGFQETQYF. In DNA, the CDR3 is TGTGCCAGCAGCTTGGGGGGGCAGGGGTTTCAAGAGACCCAGTACTTC.

This chain's CDR3 is CAATGGSGNTIYF. The CDR3 bases are TGTGCGGCGACAGGGGGTTCTGGAAACACCATATATTTT. The V call is TRBV28, the J call TRBJ1-3; 9 nucleotides align to TRBD1. Germline assignment: CDR1 MDHEN and CDR2 SYDVKM. This CDR3 spans 13 amino acids.